What follows are 28 T cell receptor beta chains derived from one specimen sequenced in a study of CD8 T cells in ankylosing spondylitis. Study results and caveats: In ankylosing spondylitis blood, a motif of roughly 8 highly homologous TCR beta variants appeared characteristic.

One entry per CDR3 protein results from TCRdb running MiXCR on the 5' RACE reads. The table has 450,000 to 550,000 distinct CDR3 sequences, roughly 5% seen once. These receptors lack a known antigen. The sequenced sample consisted of blood, either unsorted or a sorted T cell fraction (not recorded which). These receptors originate from a male donor with ankylosing spondylitis.

This clonotype was observed a handful of times. CDR3 nucleotide sequence: TGCGCCAGCAGCTTGGAGGCTCAGGGAACTGGGGCCAACGTCCTGACTTTC. Residues: CASSLEAQGTGANVLTF. The chain couples TRBV5-1 to TRBJ2-6, with TRBD1 as a possible D gene (5 bases). Germline V lookup: CDR1 SGHRS, CDR2 YFSETQ. The CDR3 spans 17 residues. Between the trimmed V and J ends, which lost 0 bases and 2 bases, there was a span of 12 bases. The full variable domain, completed using reference TRBV5-1 and TRBJ2-6, is KAGVTQTPRYLIKTRGQQVTLSCSPISGHRSVSWYQQTPGQGLQFLFEYFSETQRNKGNFPGRFSGRQFSNSRSEMNVSTLELGDSALYLCASSLEAQGTGANVLTFGAGSRLTVL.

This clonotype was counted ten times or more. V is TRBV2 and J is TRBJ1-1; no reliable D call. V lost 6 bases, J lost 5 bases, and 13 bases lay in between. CDR1 is SNHLY and CDR2 is FYNNEI in the germline V gene. The length of the CDR3 is 13 residues. The CDR3 reads CASSSERDTEAFF. The CDR3 coding sequence is TGTGCCAGCAGCTCAGAGAGGGATACTGAAGCTTTCTTT.

This clonotype was picked up many times. This sequence joins TRBV6-5 and TRBJ2-2; D may be TRBD2 (5 bases). This CDR3 has 17 residues. The V gene's germline CDR1 is MNHEY and CDR2 SVGAGI. The germline V and J ends were trimmed by 2 bases and 6 bases, with 19 bases remaining between them. The CDR3 DNA is TGTGCCAGCAGTTACGGTGGTCGACGCTACGGGGCCGGGGAGCTGTTTTTT. Protein sequence: CASSYGGRRYGAGELFF.

In its sample, this clonotype was seen many times. The chain is built from TRBV10-3 and TRBJ1-5, with no clear D. CDR1 is ENHRY and CDR2 is SYGVKD in the germline V gene. The CDR3 contains 15 residues. The ends were cut back, 6 bases at V and 0 bases at J, with 12 bases in the middle. CDR3 in DNA: TGTGCCATCAGCGCGGGTTGGCATAGCAATCAGCCCCAGCATTTT. Its translation: CAISAGWHSNQPQHF.

This clonotype was counted only a few times. This chain joins TRBV5-1 and TRBJ2-5, with 11 bases that match TRBD1. CDR1 and CDR2 (germline): SGHRS, YFSETQ. V gave up 4 bases and J gave up 5 bases; unmatched junction bases: 4. The CDR3 has 14 residues. The CDR3, as DNA: TGCGCCAGCAGCGGACAGGGGGCGTCGGAGACCCAGTACTTC. Protein: CASSGQGASETQYF.

The sample holds a few counts of this clonotype. This chain uses TRBV29-1 with TRBJ2-7; 11 nucleotides line up with TRBD1. Germline CDR1 SQVTM, CDR2 ANQGSEA. With 5 bases clipped from V and 5 bases from J, the junction kept 5 bases outside the gene matches. The CDR3 runs 13 residues. CDR3 sequence (DNA): TGCAGCGTTTTTGGACAGGGGGCTAACGAGCAGTACTTC. Its translation: CSVFGQGANEQYF.

This clonotype was seen repeatedly, ten times or more. One end of the junction does not line up with germline, which may come from a read error. The chain employs TRBV7-9 and TRBJ1-1, with D unclear. The CDR3 runs 13 residues. Germline assignment: CDR1 SEHNR and CDR2 FQNEAQ (reference sequence). The CDR3 sequence is CASSSGTGTEAFF. For the CDR3, the DNA is TGCGCCAGCAGCTCAGGAACCGGGACTGAAGCTTTCTTT. The whole variable domain, remainder taken from reference TRBV7-9 and TRBJ1-1, is DTGVSQNPRHKITKRGQNVTFRCDPISEHNRLYWYRQTLGQGPEFLTYFQNEAQLEKSRLLSDRFSAERPKGSFSTLEIQRTEQGDSAMYLCASSSGTGTEAFFGQGTRLTVV.

This clonotype was found many times. This chain uses TRBV12-3 or TRBV12-4 with TRBJ2-7; 7 positions agree with TRBD2. V lost 6 bases, J lost 3 bases, and 11 bases stayed unmatched. The CDR3 consists of 15 residues. This CDR3 is CASSHGLVRSYEQYF. CDR3 bases: TGTGCCAGCAGCCACGGACTAGTCAGAAGCTACGAGCAGTACTTC.

This clonotype appeared a few times. V gene TRBV7-2 combines with J gene TRBJ2-7; perhaps D is TRBD1 or TRBD2 (5 bases each). This CDR3 has 14 amino acids. With 4 bases removed from V and 5 bases from J, the gap between germline ends came to 15 bases. The germline V gene encodes CDR1 SGHTA and CDR2 FQGNSA. CDR3 region: CASSSGTAAHEQYF. As DNA, the CDR3 is TGTGCCAGCAGCTCCGGGACGGCAGCCCACGAGCAGTACTTC.

This clonotype appeared many times. The V and J genes are TRBV7-9 and TRBJ1-2; 7 nucleotides match TRBD1. With 6 bases clipped from V and 1 base from J, the junction kept 8 bases outside the gene matches. The CDR3 length is 15 residues. Germline V lookup: CDR1 SEHNR, CDR2 FQNEAQ (reference sequence). The CDR3 loop is CASSQDREYNYGYTF. CDR3 sequence (DNA): TGTGCCAGCAGTCAAGACAGGGAATATAACTATGGCTACACCTTC.

Many counts were recorded for this clonotype. The chain joins TRBV5-1 to TRBJ1-1, with a possible D match to TRBD1 (5 bases). This CDR3 is built from 13 residues. CDR1 is SGHRS and CDR2 is YFSETQ in the germline V gene. With 4 bases removed from V and 1 base from J, the gap between germline ends came to 8 bases. Here the CDR3 reads CASSIQENTEAFF. CDR3 coding DNA: TGCGCCAGCAGCATACAGGAGAACACTGAAGCTTTCTTT.

The rearrangement uses TRBV7-9 and TRBJ2-5, with no clear D. The CDR3 runs 14 residues. Germline V gene lookup returns CDR1 SEHNR and CDR2 FQNEAQ (reference sequence). V lost 4 bases, J lost 1 base, and 10 bases lay in between. The CDR3 nucleotides read TGTGCCAGCAGCTCCTGGGTGGGCCAAGAGACCCAGTACTTC. This codes for CASSSWVGQETQYF.

The V gene is TRBV12-3 or TRBV12-4, the J gene TRBJ2-4; 9 bases line up with TRBD1. V lost 4 bases and J lost 5; bases outside the gene matches: 6. The CDR3 spans 15 residues. CDR3 coding DNA: TGTGCCAGCAGTTCAACAGGGGGCCCGCAAAACATTCAGTACTTC. Amino acid sequence: CASSSTGGPQNIQYF.

This clonotype was counted ten times or more. The chain uses TRBV15 and TRBJ2-1; 7 bases are shared with TRBD1. With V trimmed by 5 bases and J by 2 bases, 6 bases remained unmatched. CDR3 length equals 15 residues. Looked up from germline, CDR1 is LNHNV and CDR2 is YYDKDF (reference sequence). CDR3 in DNA: TGTGCCACCAGCGCCCGACAGGGAACCTACAATGAGCAGTTCTTC. The encoded protein is CATSARQGTYNEQFF.

In this sample, this clonotype turned up many times. The CDR3 region is CASQALDFRRTDTQYF. The CDR3 nucleotides are TGTGCCAGCCAAGCGCTGGACTTCCGCCGCACAGATACGCAGTATTTT. The chain couples TRBV12-3 or TRBV12-4 to TRBJ2-3; D possibly corresponds to TRBD2 (5 bases). This CDR3 comprises 16 residues. The V end lost 8 bases, the J end lost 1 base, and 19 bases lay between the germline ends.

This clonotype was seen at least ten times. The V call is TRBV9, the J call TRBJ2-5; D is undetermined. CDR3 length equals 13 residues. V lost 5 bases and J 2 bases, leaving 10 bases between the germline ends. From germline, CDR1 is SGDLS and CDR2 YYNGEE. CDR3 sequence reads: CASRADAQETQYF. The CDR3 DNA reads as TGTGCCAGCAGGGCGGATGCTCAAGAGACCCAGTACTTC.

This clonotype has ten or more counts. The chain uses TRBV15 and TRBJ2-1; 9 bases fit TRBD2. The germline V gene has CDR1 LNHNV and CDR2 YYDKDF (reference sequence). J lost 0 bases, V lost 0 bases, and 15 bases had no gene match. There are 21 residues in the CDR3. The CDR3 nucleotides are TGTGCCACCAGCAGAGATAGTTATATGGGGCTAGCGGGGAGCTCCTACAATGAGCAGTTCTTC. Residues: CATSRDSYMGLAGSSYNEQFF.

This clonotype was recorded at least ten times. The genes are TRBV10-3 and TRBJ2-7, with 10 bases matching TRBD2. The CDR3 has 16 amino acids. Germline CDR1 and CDR2: ENHRY and SYGVKD. V was clipped by 4 bases and J by 4 bases; unmatched bases: 10. CDR3 sequence: CAISGRTSGTPYEQYF. DNA for the CDR3: TGTGCCATCAGTGGACGAACTAGCGGGACCCCTTACGAGCAGTACTTC.

As for this clonotype: It may be a read error: a sequence one base away is much more abundant. The chain has TRBV7-2 and TRBJ2-5; TRBD2 aligns across 9 bases. The germline V gene has CDR1 SGHTA and CDR2 FQGNSA. The CDR3 is 14 residues long. The CDR3 nucleotides read TGTGTCAGCAGCTTAGTAGCGGGGGCAGAGACCCAGTACTTC. Protein: CVSSLVAGAETQYF. Using reference TRBV7-2 and TRBJ2-5 for the parts outside the CDR3, the full variable domain is GAGVSQSPSNKVTEKGKDVELRCDPISGHTALYWYRQSLGQGLEFLIYFQGNSAPDKSGLPSDRFSAERTGGSVSTLTIQRTQQEDSAVYLCVSSLVAGAETQYFGPGTRLLVL.

This clonotype was recorded a few times. This chain links TRBV7-2 with TRBJ2-7; possible D gene TRBD1, 5 bases. CDR3 length: 14 residues. Trimming cost V 5 bases and J 3 bases, with 14 bases left between them. Per germline, CDR1 SGHTA and CDR2 FQGNSA. CDR3 in amino acids: CASSHQGGDYEQYF. CDR3 nucleotide sequence: TGTGCCAGCAGCCACCAGGGTGGTGACTACGAGCAGTACTTC.

The table lists this clonotype with many counts. This chain links TRBV5-4 with TRBJ1-2, with a tentative D call TRBD1 (5 bases). The CDR3 is made up of 14 amino acids. Trimming took 1 base from V and 6 from J, leaving 13 bases between them. Germline CDR1 is SGHNT and CDR2 is YYREEE (reference sequence). CDR3 sequence: CASSLRVAGHGYTF. The CDR3 region has the DNA TGTGCCAGCAGCTTGAGGGTGGCAGGGCATGGCTACACCTTC.

Ten or more counts support this clonotype. The V gene is TRBV5-1, the J gene TRBJ2-2; D call uncertain. Trimming removed 4 bases from V and 2 bases from J, with 21 bases in between. Germline V gene sequence: CDR1 SGHRS, CDR2 YFSETQ. The CDR3 is 18 amino acids. CDR3 region: CASSEAKAGPYNTGELFF. The CDR3 region has the DNA TGCGCCAGCAGCGAAGCGAAGGCAGGCCCGTATAACACCGGGGAGCTGTTTTTT.

As to this clonotype: A much more abundant neighbour one base away suggests this may be a read error. The J gene is TRBJ1-2, the V gene TRBV20-1; 8 bases map to TRBD1. This CDR3 is 16 amino acids long. Germline loops: CDR1 DFQATT, CDR2 SNEGSKA (reference sequence). The J segment lost 6 bases and the V segment lost 4 bases, leaving 16 bases of the junction unmatched. In DNA form, the CDR3 reads TGCAGTGCTACTTCGGACAGGGAAGAAGGTCTGAATGGCTACACCTTC. It yields the protein CSATSDREEGLNGYTF.

This clonotype was seen many times. V usage is TRBV28 and J usage is TRBJ2-7, with TRBD2 matching 13 bases. The junction had 13 bases not matched to a gene; V was cut back by 5 bases and J by 6 bases. This CDR3 contains 17 residues. Germline V CDR1 and CDR2: MDHEN, SYDVKM. CDR3 in DNA: TGTGCCAGCAGTAAACTAGCGGGAGGGCCAATAAGGAGCGAGCAGTACTTC. It codes for CASSKLAGGPIRSEQYF.

This clonotype showed up many times. The chain recombines TRBV4-3 with TRBJ2-1; 7 bases are a match to TRBD2. CDR1 and CDR2 (germline): LGHNA, YSLEER. V lost 1 base to trimming and J lost 10 bases; unmatched junction nucleotides: 13. The CDR3 is 16 amino acids. CDR3 bases: TGCGCCAGCAGCCAAGGCCGAGCGGGGTACGGGGACGAGCAGTTCTTC. Translated: CASSQGRAGYGDEQFF.

This clonotype was detected many times. The chain couples TRBV29-1 to TRBJ2-7; D gene unclear. Germline CDR1 SQVTM, CDR2 ANQGSEA. The V gene lost 5 bases and the J gene lost 1 base, with 9 bases spanning the gap. The CDR3 has 12 residues. CDR3 protein: CSVSRQSYEQYF. In DNA form, the CDR3 reads TGCAGCGTTAGCCGGCAGTCCTACGAGCAGTACTTC.

Ten or more counts support this clonotype. Here the CDR3 reads CASSLGQGRRETQYF. The CDR3 region has the DNA TGTGCCAGCAGCCTTGGACAGGGTCGGAGGGAGACCCAGTACTTC. The V gene is TRBV11-2, the J gene TRBJ2-5; 8 bases align to TRBD1. Trimming cost V 5 bases and J 5 bases; bases outside gene matches: 10. Germline CDR1 is SGHAT and CDR2 is FQNNGV. CDR3 length: 15 amino acids.

This clonotype was detected many times. The chain has TRBV4-3 and TRBJ2-5; D is tentatively TRBD1 or TRBD2 (5 bases each). The CDR3 sequence is 13 residues long. Trimming left V 4 bases short and J 5 bases short, with 11 bases between. Germline CDR1 LGHNA, CDR2 YSLEER. CDR3 protein: CASSPGLWETQYF. CDR3 nucleotide sequence: TGCGCCAGCAGCCCGGGGCTATGGGAGACCCAGTACTTC.